The TCR beta chain under discussion was sequenced for a study of response to subunit inactivated influenza vaccine. Study observations and caveats: The authors put forward the suggestion that each seasonal influenza vaccination may bring in only a limited number of new T cells.

TCRdb fed the RT-PCR reads into MiXCR, producing one record per CDR3 protein. The data show 550,000 to 800,000 distinct CDR3 sequences, approximately 14% seen once. Regarding this clonotype: Its antigen remains unknown.

The V end lost 4 bases, the J end lost 1 base, and 13 bases lay between the germline ends. CDR1 is MNHEY, CDR2 SVGEGT, per germline. CDR3 length: 15 residues. The receptor was isolated from a man aged 50-59 years who received an inactivated influenza vaccine. The input for sequencing was PBMCs from blood, taken 12 days after vaccination. This chain links TRBV6-2 or TRBV6-3 with TRBJ2-5; TRBD1 is a possible D gene (6 bases). Here the CDR3 reads CASSSLQGRQETQYF. The DNA for the CDR3 is TGTGCCAGCAGTTCCTTACAGGGCCGCCAAGAGACCCAGTACTTC.